The clone carrying this T cell receptor beta chain was detected once. What it binds is not known. TCRdb's table, derived via immunoSEQ multiplex PCR, lists solely in-frame clones and lacks some. The sample contains approximately 23,000 clones, around 87% of which appear only once. This entry belongs to a study of T cells in localized non-small cell lung cancer. Study-level results: Uninvolved adjacent lung had more T cell clonality than any other tissue, topping tumor.

V was clipped by 1 base and J by 7 bases; unmatched bases: 8. Per germline, CDR1 LGHNA and CDR2 YSLEER. There are 15 residues in the CDR3. The TCR was taken from a man aged 35 to 69 with stage II lung adenocarcinoma. The chain recombines TRBV4-3 with TRBJ2-3; 7 nucleotides line up with TRBD2. The material sequenced was PBMCs, taken before any cancer treatment. The DNA of the CDR3 is TGCGCCAGCAGCCAAGGACTAGCCGGGGCCTATACGCAGTATTTT. Translating it yields CASSQGLAGAYTQYF.